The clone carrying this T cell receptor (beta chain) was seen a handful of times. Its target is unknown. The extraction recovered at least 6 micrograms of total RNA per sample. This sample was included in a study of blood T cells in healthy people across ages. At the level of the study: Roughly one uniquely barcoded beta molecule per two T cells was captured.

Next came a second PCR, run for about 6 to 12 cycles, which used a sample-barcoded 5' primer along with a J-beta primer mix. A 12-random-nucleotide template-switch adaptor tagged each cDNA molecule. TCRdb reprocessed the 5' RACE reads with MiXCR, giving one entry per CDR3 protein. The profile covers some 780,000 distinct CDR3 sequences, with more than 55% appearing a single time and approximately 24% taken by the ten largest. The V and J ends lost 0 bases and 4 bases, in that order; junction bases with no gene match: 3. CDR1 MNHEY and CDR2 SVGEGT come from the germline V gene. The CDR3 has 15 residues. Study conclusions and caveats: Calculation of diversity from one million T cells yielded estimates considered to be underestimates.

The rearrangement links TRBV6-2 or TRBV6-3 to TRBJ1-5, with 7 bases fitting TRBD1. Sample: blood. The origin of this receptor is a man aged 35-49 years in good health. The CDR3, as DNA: TGTGCCAGCAGTTACTCGGCAGGGGGGAATCAGCCCCAGCATTTT. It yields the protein CASSYSAGGNQPQHF.